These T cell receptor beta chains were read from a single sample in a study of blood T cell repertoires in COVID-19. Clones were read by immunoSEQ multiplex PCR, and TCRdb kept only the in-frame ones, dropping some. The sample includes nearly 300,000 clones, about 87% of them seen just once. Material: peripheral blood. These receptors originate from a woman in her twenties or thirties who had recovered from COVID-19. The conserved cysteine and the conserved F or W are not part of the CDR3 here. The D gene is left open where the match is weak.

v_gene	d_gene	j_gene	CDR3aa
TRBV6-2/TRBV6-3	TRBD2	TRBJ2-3	ASSYGHASGAGDTQY
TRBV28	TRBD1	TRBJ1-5	ASSTGQGTRSQH
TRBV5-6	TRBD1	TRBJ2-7	ASSSRDSYEQY
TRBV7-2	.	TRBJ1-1	ASSPQFAEAF
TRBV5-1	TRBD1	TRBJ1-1	ASSLRDSEAF
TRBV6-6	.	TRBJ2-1	ASSSPLGNEQF
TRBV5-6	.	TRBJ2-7	ASSPTGIHEQY
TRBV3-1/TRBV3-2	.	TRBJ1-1	ASSQLEEAF
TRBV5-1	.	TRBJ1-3	ASSLEHGVDTIY
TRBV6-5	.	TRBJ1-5	ASSYTRSNQPQH
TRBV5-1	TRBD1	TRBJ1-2	ASSSGQGGLFNYGYT
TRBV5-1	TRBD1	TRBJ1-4	ASSWGQGASNEKLF
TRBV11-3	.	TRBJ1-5	ASSLVANQPQH
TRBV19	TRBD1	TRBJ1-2	ASSGDRVISHRGYT
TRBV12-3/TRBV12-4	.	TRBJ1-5	ASSFAGNQPQH
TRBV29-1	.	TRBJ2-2	SIPEGGELF
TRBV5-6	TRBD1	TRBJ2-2	ASSMGTGTGTGELF
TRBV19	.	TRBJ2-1	ASSISGNNEQF
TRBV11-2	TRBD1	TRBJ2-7	ASSTGTGVYEQY
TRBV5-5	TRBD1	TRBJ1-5	ASSLDRGYQPQH
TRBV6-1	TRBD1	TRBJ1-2	ASSEVSGQGDRGYT
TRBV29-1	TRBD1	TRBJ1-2	SAGQGNYGYT
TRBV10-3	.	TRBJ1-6	AISESSPLALH
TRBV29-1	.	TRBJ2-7	SVGQGPSYEQY
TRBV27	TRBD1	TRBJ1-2	ASSFQYRGPGYT
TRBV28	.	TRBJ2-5	ASSLIRAGQETQY
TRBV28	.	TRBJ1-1	ASSSPPSAGKAF
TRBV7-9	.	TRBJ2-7	ASSQATGTLGEQY
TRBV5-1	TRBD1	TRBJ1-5	ASSETGGLVQPQH
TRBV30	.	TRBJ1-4	AWREGGATNEKLF
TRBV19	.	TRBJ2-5	ASSLQGYQETQY
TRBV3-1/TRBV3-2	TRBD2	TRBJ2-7	ASSQPLAGDSYEQY
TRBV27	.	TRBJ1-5	ASTSPGQPQH